One and the same sample provided the 23 T cell receptor beta chains below, sequenced in a study of T-cell memory formation after mild COVID-19. TCRdb re-analysed the 5' RACE reads in MiXCR, keeping a single row per CDR3 protein. Here the sample spans roughly 150,000 distinct CDR3 sequences, over 10% being singletons. Sequencing used PBMCs or a T cell subset sorted from them (not recorded which). These receptors came from a man younger than 30 who had mild COVID-19 (a few samples of this study predate the infection). Cell type and time point are not known.

This clonotype was counted a few times. This chain connects TRBV5-1 to TRBJ2-5; perhaps TRBD2 as D (7 bases). V lost 3 bases and J lost 3, with 12 bases in between. CDR1 and CDR2 (germline): SGHRS, YFSETQ. The CDR3 contains 14 residues. CDR3 DNA sequence: TGCGCCAGCAGCTGGGGGGGCGGTAAAGAGACCCAGTACTTC. It encodes CASSWGGGKETQYF.

The table lists this clonotype with a few counts. V is TRBV6-2 or TRBV6-3 and J is TRBJ2-7; the match to TRBD1 covers 7 bases. CDR3 length equals 12 residues. Trimming took 5 bases from V and 7 from J; bases not matched to a gene: 5. Germline assignment: CDR1 MNHEY and CDR2 SVGEGT. The CDR3 DNA reads as TGTGCCAGCAGTGACAGGGAGCGGGAGCAGTACGTC. It is translated as CASSDREREQYV.

This clonotype appeared a few times. This sequence joins TRBV4-1 and TRBJ2-3, with D unresolved. Germline V gene data show CDR1 as MGHRA and CDR2 as YSYEKL. V was shortened by 0 bases and J by 7 bases, with 5 bases between the two germline ends. This CDR3 contains 12 residues. The CDR3, as DNA: TGCGCCAGCAGCCAAGACGAGAATACGCAGTATTTT. Translating it yields CASSQDENTQYF.

This clonotype was counted a few times. V usage is TRBV6-6 and J usage is TRBJ1-5; no reliable D call. The V end lost 0 bases, the J end lost 1 base, and 4 bases lay between the germline ends. Germline assignment: CDR1 MNHNY and CDR2 SVGAGI (reference sequence). CDR3 length: 14 residues. The CDR3 DNA follows: TGTGCCAGCAGTTACTCGATCAGCAATCAGCCCCAGCATTTT. Amino acid sequence: CASSYSISNQPQHF.

As DNA, the CDR3 is TGTGCCAGCAGTTTTCACCGGAAAGGCCTCTACGAGCAGTACTTC. Protein product: CASSFHRKGLYEQYF. The chain recombines TRBV12-3 or TRBV12-4 with TRBJ2-7; D remains ambiguous. V shed 3 bases and J shed 3 bases, with 15 bases lying between them. The CDR3 is 15 amino acids.

The chain joins TRBV5-6 to TRBJ2-1, with 8 bases matching TRBD2. V trimming: 4 bases; J trimming: 2 bases; junction bases outside the gene matches: 11. The CDR3 totals 17 residues. Germline V gene lookup returns CDR1 SGHDT and CDR2 YYEEEE. For the CDR3, the DNA is TGTGCCAGCAGCCGCGTTGCCGGGACTAGTCCCTACAATGAGCAGTTCTTC. This encodes CASSRVAGTSPYNEQFF.

The rearrangement uses TRBV4-3 and TRBJ2-6; no firm D call. This CDR3 has 16 residues. Germline V gene sequence: CDR1 LGHNA, CDR2 YSLEER. Trimming removed 3 bases at V and 2 bases at J, with 11 bases between. This CDR3 is CASSQFSNPGANVLTF. CDR3 DNA: TGCGCCAGCAGCCAGTTTTCGAATCCTGGGGCCAACGTCCTGACTTTC.

CDR3 sequence (DNA): TGTGCCAGCAGCCTCCGTTTGGCAGCGGGGAATTCACCCCTCCACTTT. Translating it yields CASSLRLAAGNSPLHF. V gene TRBV12-3 or TRBV12-4 combines with J gene TRBJ1-6; no reliable D call. V shed 6 bases and J shed 7 bases, with 19 bases lying between them. The CDR3 length is 16 residues.

This clonotype occurred once. A single base separates this from a much larger clone, so it may be a read error. The chain employs TRBV4-1 and TRBJ2-2; the D gene is possibly TRBD1 (6 bases). This CDR3 spans 16 amino acids. The germline V gene has CDR1 MGHRA and CDR2 YSYEKL. DNA for the CDR3: TGCGCCGGCAGCCCCCGGACAGACGTGAACACCGGGGAGCTGTTTTTT. It translates to CAGSPRTDVNTGELFF.

This sequence joins TRBV24-1 and TRBJ1-4; 11 bases line up with TRBD1. This CDR3 region has 15 residues. The germline V gene encodes CDR1 KGHDR and CDR2 SFDVKD. V lost 10 bases and J lost 6; bases outside the gene matches: 9. This CDR3 reads CATTRDRGRYEKLFF. In nucleotides, the CDR3 is TGTGCCACAACCCGGGACAGGGGGAGATATGAAAAACTGTTTTTT.

Only a few counts were recorded for this clonotype. At one of its ends the junction is not consistent with the germline gene, which may arise from a read error. The V gene is TRBV7-2, the J gene TRBJ1-5; D is uncertain. The CDR3 is 13 amino acids. Germline-derived CDR1 and CDR2 are SGHTA and FQGNSA. CDR3 sequence: CASSLELWRVENF. For the CDR3, the DNA is TGTGCCAGCAGCTTAGAGTTGTGGAGGGTCGAGAATTTT.

A few counts support this clonotype. The V gene is TRBV7-2, the J gene TRBJ2-5; 14 bases line up with TRBD2. V was pared by 5 bases and J by 4 bases, with 3 bases of the junction left unmatched. This CDR3 has 15 residues. Germline CDR1 SGHTA, CDR2 FQGNSA. The CDR3 is CASSATSGGAETQYF. CDR3 in DNA: TGTGCCAGCAGCGCGACTAGCGGGGGGGCAGAGACCCAGTACTTC. The variable domain in full, completed from reference TRBV7-2 and TRBJ2-5, reads GAGVSQSPSNKVTEKGKDVELRCDPISGHTALYWYRQSLGQGLEFLIYFQGNSAPDKSGLPSDRFSAERTGGSVSTLTIQRTQQEDSAVYLCASSATSGGAETQYFGPGTRLLVL.

There are a few counts of this clonotype. V and J are TRBV4-1 and TRBJ2-5, with D perhaps TRBD2 (6 bases). The CDR3 contains 15 residues. Germline V gene sequence: CDR1 MGHRA, CDR2 YSYEKL. The ends were cut back, 1 base at V and 4 bases at J, with 13 bases in the middle. The CDR3 loop reads CASSQVGGRGETQYF. The CDR3 nucleotides read TGCGCCAGCAGCCAAGTGGGGGGACGGGGAGAGACCCAGTACTTC.

The gene calls are TRBV5-1 and TRBJ1-2; perhaps TRBD1 as D (5 bases). The V end lost 6 bases, the J end lost 4 bases, and 13 bases lay between the germline ends. Looked up from germline, CDR1 is SGHRS and CDR2 is YFSETQ. This CDR3 has 13 amino acids. CDR3 sequence (DNA): TGCGCCAGCATGCCTTCGGGGGGCTATGGCTACACCTTC. This codes for CASMPSGGYGYTF.

This clonotype was observed a handful of times. The rearrangement joins TRBV7-9 to TRBJ1-3, with 7 nucleotides matching TRBD1. This CDR3 spans 15 amino acids. After removal of 6 bases from V and 4 bases from J, the junction contained 9 bases not matched to a gene. Germline loops: CDR1 SEHNR, CDR2 FQNEAQ (reference sequence). This chain's CDR3 is CASSTEGARGNTIYF. In DNA, the CDR3 is TGTGCCAGCAGTACCGAGGGGGCGCGGGGAAACACCATATATTTT.

The V gene is TRBV5-1, the J gene TRBJ2-7; 9 nucleotides align to TRBD2. CDR1 is SGHRS and CDR2 is YFSETQ in the germline V gene. Trimming removed 4 bases from V and 7 bases from J; junction bases left unmatched: 6. The length of the CDR3 is 13 residues. For the CDR3, the DNA is TGCGCCAGCAGCCGTAGCGGGGGCGGTGAGCAGTACGTC. Its translation is CASSRSGGGEQYV.

The table lists this clonotype with a few counts. The chain recombines TRBV5-1 with TRBJ1-1; D gene ambiguous. The germline V gene encodes CDR1 SGHRS and CDR2 YFSETQ. V was trimmed by 3 bases and J by 1 base, leaving 10 bases between them. This CDR3 region has 14 residues. Here the CDR3 reads CASSSDVWNTEAFF. In nucleotides, the CDR3 is TGCGCCAGCAGCTCCGACGTGTGGAACACTGAAGCTTTCTTT.

V usage is TRBV20-1 and J usage is TRBJ2-3, with D perhaps TRBD1 (5 bases). CDR1 and CDR2 (germline): DFQATT, SNEGSKA (reference sequence). This CDR3 is built from 14 residues. Trimming cost V 4 bases and J 4 bases, with 15 bases left between them. The CDR3 sequence is CSAKWQGGADTQYF. The CDR3 DNA reads TGCAGTGCTAAGTGGCAGGGTGGCGCAGATACGCAGTATTTT.

The chain combines TRBV7-6 with TRBJ2-1; possibly TRBD1 for D (6 bases). The CDR3 runs 14 residues. Germline lookup yields CDR1 SGHVS and CDR2 FNYEAQ. Trimming cost V 7 bases and J 10 bases, with 20 bases left between them. The CDR3 protein is CASTESNSGTEQFF. Here the CDR3 DNA reads TGTGCCAGCACCGAGTCCAACTCCGGGACAGAGCAGTTCTTC. Together with reference TRBV7-6 and TRBJ2-1, the CDR3 gives the full variable domain: GAGVSQSPRYKVTKRGQDVALRCDPISGHVSLYWYRQALGQGPEFLTYFNYEAQQDKSGLPNDRFSAERPEGSISTLTIQRTEQRDSAMYRCASTESNSGTEQFFGPGTRLTVL.

This clonotype was seen a handful of times. The chain is built from TRBV6-5 and TRBJ2-3; the D gene is possibly TRBD1 (6 bases). Trimming left V 5 bases short and J 3 bases short, with 15 bases between. Germline CDR1 and CDR2: MNHEY and SVGAGI. The CDR3 covers 15 residues. The CDR3 region has the DNA TGTGCCAGCAGTCCCGGACAGTTACGTACAGATACGCAGTATTTT. Its translation is CASSPGQLRTDTQYF.

The chain recombines TRBV7-9 with TRBJ2-7; D not certain. V gave up 0 bases and J gave up 9 bases, with 18 bases separating them. Germline V gene lookup returns CDR1 SEHNR and CDR2 FQNEAQ (reference sequence). The CDR3 is 15 residues long. The CDR3 reads CASSLANPALKGQYV. Here the CDR3 DNA reads TGTGCCAGCAGCTTAGCGAATCCGGCTCTAAAGGGGCAGTACGTC.

This clonotype was counted at least ten times. This sequence joins TRBV5-1 and TRBJ2-7; possible D gene TRBD1, 5 bases. This CDR3 has 13 amino acids. CDR1 and CDR2 (germline): SGHRS, YFSETQ. Trimming pared 3 bases from V and 1 base from J, leaving 8 bases between. DNA of the CDR3: TGCGCCAGCAGCTACGGACAATCCTACGAGCAGTACTTC. As protein: CASSYGQSYEQYF.

The rearrangement links TRBV5-1 to TRBJ2-2; possibly TRBD1 for D (5 bases). Deletions cut 5 bases from V and 3 bases from J, with 14 bases between. The CDR3 has 15 residues. Germline V lookup: CDR1 SGHRS, CDR2 YFSETQ. The CDR3 reads CASRPTDSYTGELFF. DNA of the CDR3: TGCGCCAGCAGACCCACCGACAGTTACACCGGGGAGCTGTTTTTT.